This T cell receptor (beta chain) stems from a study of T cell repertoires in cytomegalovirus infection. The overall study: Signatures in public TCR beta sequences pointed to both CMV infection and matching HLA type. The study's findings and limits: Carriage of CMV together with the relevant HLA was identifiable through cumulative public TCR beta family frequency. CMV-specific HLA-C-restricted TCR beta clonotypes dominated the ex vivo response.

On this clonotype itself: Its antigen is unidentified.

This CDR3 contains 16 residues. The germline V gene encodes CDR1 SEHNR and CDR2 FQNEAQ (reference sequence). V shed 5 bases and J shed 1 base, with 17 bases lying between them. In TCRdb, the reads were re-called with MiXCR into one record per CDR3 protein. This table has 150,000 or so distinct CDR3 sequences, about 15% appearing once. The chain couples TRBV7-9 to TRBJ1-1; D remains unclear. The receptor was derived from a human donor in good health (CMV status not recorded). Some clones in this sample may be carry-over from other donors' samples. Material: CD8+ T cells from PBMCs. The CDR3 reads CASSQRLTWENTEAFF. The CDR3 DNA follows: TGTGCCAGCAGCCAACGGCTCACATGGGAGAACACTGAAGCTTTCTTT. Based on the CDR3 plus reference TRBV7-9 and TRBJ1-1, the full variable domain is DTGVSQNPRHKITKRGQNVTFRCDPISEHNRLYWYRQTLGQGPEFLTYFQNEAQLEKSRLLSDRFSAERPKGSFSTLEIQRTEQGDSAMYLCASSQRLTWENTEAFFGQGTRLTVV.